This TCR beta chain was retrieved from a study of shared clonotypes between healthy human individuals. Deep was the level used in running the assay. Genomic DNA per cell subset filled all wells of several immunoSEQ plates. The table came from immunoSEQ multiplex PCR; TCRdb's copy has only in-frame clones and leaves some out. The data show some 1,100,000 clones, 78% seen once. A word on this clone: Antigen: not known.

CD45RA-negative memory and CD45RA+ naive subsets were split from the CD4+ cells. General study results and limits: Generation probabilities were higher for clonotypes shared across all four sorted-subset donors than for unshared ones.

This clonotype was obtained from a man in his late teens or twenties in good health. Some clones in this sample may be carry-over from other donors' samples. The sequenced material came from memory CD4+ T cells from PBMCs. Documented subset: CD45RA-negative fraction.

CDR3 protein: CASSPGGQGFYEQYF. In DNA form, the CDR3 reads TGTGCCAGCAGCCCTGGAGGGCAGGGGTTCTACGAGCAGTACTTC. The chain couples TRBV5-4 to TRBJ2-7; D possibly matches TRBD1 or TRBD2 (6 bases each). With 4 bases removed from V and 3 bases from J, the gap between germline ends came to 17 bases. The CDR3 is made up of 15 amino acids. Germline assignment: CDR1 SGHNT and CDR2 YYREEE (reference sequence).